This entry describes one TCR beta chain. V gave up 1 base and J gave up 5 bases, with 13 bases separating them. The germline V gene has CDR1 SGDLS and CDR2 YYNGEE. The CDR3 runs 15 residues. This sample was included in a study of cytomegalovirus exposure and HLA in healthy donors. The PCR was carried out with 60 Vbeta primers and 13 Jbeta primers. Libraries were prepared by immunoSEQ multiplex PCR; TCRdb keeps only in-frame clonotypes and omits some of them. The sample has roughly 140,000 clones, 70% to 80% seen once. The chain uses TRBV9 and TRBJ2-1; possibly TRBD1 for D (6 bases). The sequencing input was PBMCs. This TCR derives from a man aged 45 to 65 in good health and CMV-seropositive. The CDR3 loop is CASSVHLTGDNEQFF. The CDR3 DNA reads as TGTGCCAGCAGCGTACACTTGACAGGAGACAATGAGCAGTTCTTC. The full variable domain, rest sourced from reference TRBV9 and TRBJ2-1, is DSGVTQTPKHLITATGQRVTLRCSPRSGDLSVYWYQQSLDQGLQFLIQYYNGEERAKGNILERFSAQQFPDLHSELNLSSLELGDSALYFCASSVHLTGDNEQFFGPGTRLTVL.